The T cell receptor beta chain under discussion was sequenced for a study of CD8+CD57+ T cells in acquired aplastic anemia. Germline CDR1 GTSNPN, CDR2 SVGIG (reference sequence). The CDR3 spans 13 residues. V lost 4 bases and J lost 0, with 4 bases in between. This clonotype has at least ten counts. Patients selected for sequencing had displayed CD8+CD57+ cell expansion by flow cytometry. Blood samples were obtained from patients who had received no prior therapy. Genomic DNA templated the TCR beta VDJ and CDR3 profiling. TCRdb recomputed calls from the reads with MiXCR, one row per CDR3 protein. The data contain about 160,000 distinct CDR3 sequences, about 45% of them singletons.

The sequenced material came from sorted CD4+, CD8+, or CD8+CD57+ T cells (not recorded which) from PBMCs. This chain links TRBV30 with TRBJ2-6; D is undetermined. The receptor's source is a human donor with aplastic anemia. For the CDR3, the DNA is TGTGCCTGGACCCTCTCTGGGGCCAACGTCCTGACTTTC. This sequence encodes CAWTLSGANVLTF.